This T cell receptor (beta chain) was documented in a study of T cells in Graves' hyperthyroidism and ophthalmopathy. Background on the study: Peripheral blood was obtained at initial diagnosis, preceding any treatment.

This clonotype has a count of ten or more. The antigen remains unidentified. Findings and limits, study-wide: Peripheral blood also featured most of the thyroid clonotypes expanded above 0.001.

It was RNA transcripts that yielded the amplified TCR beta CDR3 regions. Carried out on the TCR CDR3, a first-round RT-PCR used the HTBI primer set. Each CDR3 protein is one row after TCRdb ran MiXCR on the multiplex PCR reads. The repertoire consists of hundreds of thousands of distinct CDR3 sequences, with about 17% occurring once and the leading ten covering approximately 16%. Deletions cut 1 base from V and 0 bases from J, with 14 bases between. This CDR3 region has 17 residues. In germline, CDR1 is MNHNS, CDR2 SASEGT. Thyroid ultrasound, orbital computed tomography, clinical symptoms, and serum thyroxine and TRAb underpinned diagnoses. Ahead of any ophthalmopathy symptoms, the blood sample was obtained at the first diagnosis of hyperthyroidism.

The sequenced sample consisted of blood. The rearrangement joins TRBV6-1 to TRBJ2-3; tentatively, D is TRBD2 (6 bases). The TCR sequence derives from a woman between 50 and 59 years old with Graves' hyperthyroidism that later progressed to Graves' ophthalmopathy. The CDR3 loop is CASSEGWRDPSTDTQYF. The CDR3 DNA is TGTGCCAGCAGTGAAGGATGGCGGGATCCTAGCACAGATACGCAGTATTTT.